The 23 T cell receptor beta chains below all came from one sample that was sequenced in a study of identical twins. One entry per CDR3 protein, called by TCRdb with MiXCR from the 5' RACE reads. The sample records roughly 350,000 distinct CDR3 sequences, approximately 8.8% being singletons. The sample consisted of naive T cells sorted from blood. These receptor sequences come from a woman aged 45-59 years in good health.

V is TRBV10-3 and J is TRBJ2-7, with D maybe TRBD2 (6 bases). The V and J ends lost 4 bases and 2 bases respectively, with 9 bases between them. The CDR3 consists of 13 residues. Germline assignment: CDR1 ENHRY and CDR2 SYGVKD. The CDR3 loop reads CAISAGTAYEQYV. The CDR3 region has the DNA TGTGCCATCAGTGCTGGGACTGCCTACGAGCAGTACGTC.

This clonotype has a handful of counts. The J gene is TRBJ1-5, the V gene TRBV20-1; the D is unclear. Germline V gene sequence: CDR1 DFQATT, CDR2 SNEGSKA (reference sequence). V was clipped by 1 base and J by 9 bases, with 10 bases between them. This CDR3 has 12 residues. The CDR3 region is CSARVGSGPQHF. In DNA form, the CDR3 reads TGCAGTGCTAGAGTGGGGTCGGGGCCCCAGCATTTT.

This clonotype was seen more than once but under ten times. The chain links TRBV6-1 to TRBJ2-2; 7 positions agree with TRBD2. Trimming at V came to 7 bases and at J to 6 bases, leaving 8 bases not matched to a gene. Germline V gives CDR1 MNHNS, CDR2 SASEGT. The CDR3 has 14 amino acids. DNA of the CDR3: TGTGCCAGCACCCCAGCGGGAAAAGCCGGGGAGCTGTTTTTT. It specifies CASTPAGKAGELFF.

This clonotype was seen at least ten times. This chain uses TRBV20-1 with TRBJ2-3, with 16 bases aligning to TRBD2. Germline-derived CDR1 and CDR2 are DFQATT and SNEGSKA (reference sequence). The CDR3 loop spans 18 amino acids. V was clipped by 7 bases and J by 5 bases; unmatched bases: 15. The CDR3 spells CSEKAPGTSGRAKDTQYF. CDR3 coding DNA: TGCAGTGAAAAGGCGCCCGGGACTAGCGGGAGGGCCAAAGATACGCAGTATTTT.

Notes on this clonotype: A clone one base away is much larger, so this may be a read error. This chain uses TRBV29-1 with TRBJ2-1; D ambiguous. CDR1 SQVTM and CDR2 ANQGSEA come from the germline V gene. The CDR3 has 12 residues. The CDR3 DNA reads as TGCAGCGTTGGAAAGCTTATGGATGAGCTGTTCTTC. Translation gives CSVGKLMDELFF.

CDR3 sequence (DNA): TGTGCCAGCAGTCGAGGGTACACCTCCTACAATGAGCAGTTCTTC. Amino acids: CASSRGYTSYNEQFF. The V gene is TRBV6-2 or TRBV6-3, the J gene TRBJ2-1; D perhaps matches TRBD2 (5 bases). V lost 5 bases to trimming and J lost 0 bases, with 11 bases between them. The CDR3 length is 15 residues. Germline CDR1 and CDR2: MNHEY and SVGEGT.

At least ten counts were recorded for this clonotype. V usage is TRBV4-1 and J usage is TRBJ2-1, with no clear D. Germline assignment: CDR1 MGHRA and CDR2 YSYEKL. Trimming shortened V by 4 bases and J by 8 bases, and 18 bases separated the two germline ends. The CDR3 contains 15 residues. The CDR3 sequence is CASSPHGALVDEQFF. The CDR3 nucleotides are TGCGCCAGCAGCCCGCATGGAGCGTTGGTGGATGAGCAGTTCTTC.

This clonotype was recorded a few times. The chain links TRBV24-1 to TRBJ2-1; perhaps TRBD2 as D (6 bases). This CDR3 has 16 amino acids. V dropped 1 base and J dropped 5 bases, with 14 bases sitting between them. Germline assignment: CDR1 KGHDR and CDR2 SFDVKD. DNA for the CDR3: TGTGCCACCAGTGATTTCCTAGCAGGGAGGAACAATGAGCAGTTCTTC. It encodes CATSDFLAGRNNEQFF.

The CDR3 DNA is TGCGCCAGCAGCTTGGGATCCAGGGACACTGAAGCTTTCTTT. Protein product: CASSLGSRDTEAFF. The rearrangement uses TRBV5-1 and TRBJ1-1, with TRBD1 as a possible D gene (5 bases). Germline values: CDR1 SGHRS, CDR2 YFSETQ. The CDR3 loop spans 14 amino acids. Trimming shortened V by 0 bases and J by 3 bases, and 9 bases separated the two germline ends.

This clonotype was counted at least ten times. V and J are TRBV9 and TRBJ2-3, with TRBD2 matching 8 bases. Germline V gene data show CDR1 as SGDLS and CDR2 as YYNGEE. The CDR3 length is 15 residues. V dropped 2 bases and J dropped 0; count of bases not matched to a gene: 2. The CDR3 DNA reads as TGTGCCAGCAGCGTCACTAGCGGTAGCACAGATACGCAGTATTTT. Encoded protein: CASSVTSGSTDTQYF.

This clonotype appeared many times. The rearrangement links TRBV9 to TRBJ2-1; possible D gene TRBD1, 6 bases. The CDR3 contains 12 residues. Germline V gene sequence: CDR1 SGDLS, CDR2 YYNGEE. V was pared by 7 bases and J by 7 bases, with 12 bases between. The CDR3 spells CASLGAGNEQFF. DNA of the CDR3: TGTGCCAGCCTGGGGGCTGGGAATGAGCAGTTCTTC.

This clonotype was seen repeatedly, ten times or more. The V gene is TRBV29-1, the J gene TRBJ2-7, with TRBD2 as a possible D gene (6 bases). The CDR3 is 14 residues long. Trimming cost V 4 bases and J 6 bases, with 19 bases left between them. Per the germline V gene, CDR1 is SQVTM and CDR2 is ANQGSEA. The CDR3 DNA is TGCAGCGTTGTAATCCCCCAGGGAGGACGCGAGCAGTACTTC. This gives the protein CSVVIPQGGREQYF.

The chain carries TRBV5-1 and TRBJ2-1; D not resolved. The V gene's germline CDR1 is SGHRS and CDR2 YFSETQ. The CDR3 contains 13 residues. V was shortened by 0 bases and J by 8 bases, with 9 bases between the two germline ends. CDR3 protein: CASSLGQQDEQFF. CDR3 nucleotides: TGCGCCAGCAGCTTGGGGCAGCAGGATGAGCAGTTCTTC.

This clonotype was observed a handful of times. The chain has TRBV20-1 and TRBJ1-6, with 9 bases fitting TRBD1. V lost 6 bases to trimming and J lost 2 bases; unmatched junction nucleotides: 2. The CDR3 has 14 residues. Germline CDR1 and CDR2: DFQATT and SNEGSKA (reference sequence). The CDR3 loop reads CSARTGAYNSPLHF. CDR3 DNA sequence: TGCAGTGCAAGGACAGGGGCCTATAATTCACCCCTCCACTTT.

DNA of the CDR3: TGTGCCAGCTCACCTGGGCTGAATGAAAAACTGTTTTTT. Encoded protein: CASSPGLNEKLFF. The chain carries TRBV18 and TRBJ1-4; D is ambiguous. Germline V gives CDR1 KGHSH, CDR2 LQKENI. This CDR3 region has 13 residues. The germline V and J ends were trimmed by 3 bases and 5 bases, with 7 bases remaining between them.

This clonotype was seen a handful of times. The genes are TRBV6-5 and TRBJ2-2, with D maybe TRBD1 (6 bases). Between the trimmed V and J ends, which lost 0 bases and 9 bases, there was a span of 8 bases. Germline assignment: CDR1 MNHEY and CDR2 SVGAGI. The CDR3 consists of 13 residues. CDR3 sequence reads: CASSYSQGRELFF. The CDR3 DNA sequence: TGTGCCAGCAGTTACTCCCAGGGGAGGGAGCTGTTTTTT.

This clonotype was picked up many times. This chain connects TRBV29-1 to TRBJ2-5; D may be TRBD1 (7 bases). From germline, CDR1 is SQVTM and CDR2 ANQGSEA. This CDR3 contains 14 residues. V lost 4 bases and J lost 4, with 16 bases in between. In DNA, the CDR3 is TGCAGCGTTGGTGCCCCAGGGGGGCGAGAGACCCAGTACTTC. This codes for CSVGAPGGRETQYF.

This clonotype has at least ten counts. This rearrangement joins TRBV12-3 or TRBV12-4 to TRBJ2-3; 13 nucleotides line up with TRBD2. CDR3 length: 15 residues. The J segment lost 7 bases and the V segment lost 6 bases, leaving 7 bases of the junction unmatched. The CDR3 DNA sequence: TGTGCCAGCAGCTCCGGACTAGCGGGAGTATATACGCAGTATTTT. This gives the protein CASSSGLAGVYTQYF.

The chain carries TRBV27 and TRBJ2-1; 9 bases align to TRBD2. There are 17 residues in the CDR3. After removal of 1 base from V and 4 bases from J, the junction contained 8 bases not matched to a gene. Germline assignment: CDR1 MNHEY and CDR2 SMNVEV (reference sequence). The CDR3 sequence: CASSLYLAGGPYNEQFF. In DNA form, the CDR3 reads TGTGCCAGCAGTTTATACTTGGCGGGAGGGCCATACAATGAGCAGTTCTTC.

This clonotype was counted only a few times. The gene calls are TRBV12-3 or TRBV12-4 and TRBJ2-3, with D unclear. V was cut by 6 bases and J by 2 bases, with 15 bases left in between. The CDR3 length is 15 residues. The CDR3 here is CASRAGSRDTDTQYF. CDR3 nucleotide sequence: TGTGCCAGCAGGGCCGGAAGCAGAGACACAGATACGCAGTATTTT.

This clonotype occurred a few times. The chain combines TRBV5-1 with TRBJ2-7; D not certain. The CDR3 is 15 amino acids. Trimming took off 3 bases at V and 3 bases at J, with 16 bases between the two ends. The V gene's germline CDR1 is SGHRS and CDR2 YFSETQ. The CDR3 sequence: CASSSAPSPLYEQYF. CDR3 DNA sequence: TGCGCCAGCAGCTCAGCCCCGTCCCCCCTCTACGAGCAGTACTTC.

This clonotype has a count of ten or more. V usage is TRBV12-5 and J usage is TRBJ2-1, with D perhaps matching TRBD1 (6 bases). The CDR3 has 14 amino acids. V lost 3 bases to trimming and J lost 5 bases, with 11 bases between them. Germline V gene sequence: CDR1 LGHNT, CDR2 FRNRAP. The CDR3 nucleotides are TGTGCTAGTGGTTTTCTGGACAGACACAATGAGCAGTTCTTC. It codes for CASGFLDRHNEQFF.

The gene calls are TRBV5-4 and TRBJ2-1, with 7 bases lining up with TRBD1. Germline-derived CDR1 and CDR2 are SGHNT and YYREEE (reference sequence). The CDR3 loop spans 13 amino acids. Trimming removed 2 bases from V and 8 bases from J; junction bases left unmatched: 4. CDR3 nucleotide sequence: TGTGCCAGCAGCTTTGACAGGGTCCATGAGCAGTTCTTC. It is translated as CASSFDRVHEQFF.